The 9 T cell receptor beta chains below come from one sample, sequenced in a study of blood T cell repertoires in COVID-19. Libraries were prepared by immunoSEQ multiplex PCR; TCRdb keeps only in-frame clonotypes and omits some of them. The sample records around 270,000 clones, over 75% being singletons. The sequenced sample consisted of PBMCs or T cells enriched from blood (not recorded which). All receptors come from a woman aged 40 to 55 who had been exposed to COVID-19.

The gene calls are TRBV6-2 or TRBV6-3 and TRBJ2-1, with D perhaps matching TRBD1 (5 bases). V lost 0 bases to trimming and J lost 7 bases, with 22 bases between them. The CDR3 spans 18 residues. Germline CDR1 MNHEY, CDR2 SVGEGT. This chain's CDR3 is CASSYSPHDSLLWNEQFF. CDR3 coding DNA: TGTGCCAGCAGTTACTCCCCTCACGACAGCCTACTGTGGAATGAGCAGTTCTTC.

The V gene is TRBV29-1, the J gene TRBJ1-2; D uncertain. V dropped 3 bases and J dropped 2 bases, with 7 bases sitting between them. The germline V gene encodes CDR1 SQVTM and CDR2 ANQGSEA. The CDR3 runs to 12 residues. The CDR3 nucleotides are TGCAGCGTTGATCCTCAGAACTATGGCTACACCTTC. This encodes CSVDPQNYGYTF.

The chain joins TRBV2 to TRBJ2-5; TRBD2 matches 8 bases. Germline values: CDR1 SNHLY, CDR2 FYNNEI. The CDR3 is 13 residues long. J lost 1 base, V lost 10 bases, and 5 bases had no gene match. The DNA for the CDR3 is TGTGCCACCCGGGGGGGAGTCCAAGAGACCCAGTACTTC. Translated: CATRGGVQETQYF.

This clone was observed once. The chain combines TRBV5-1 with TRBJ1-2, with 7 bases matching TRBD1. The germline CDR1 and CDR2 sequences are SGHRS and YFSETQ. CDR3 length equals 15 residues. Unmatched junction bases numbered 11, after V lost 4 bases and J lost 5 bases. This CDR3 reads CASSPTGNRGYGYTF. DNA of the CDR3: TGCGCCAGCAGCCCAACTGGGAACAGGGGATATGGCTACACCTTC.

This chain links TRBV12-3 or TRBV12-4 with TRBJ2-7; no clear D. The CDR3 covers 13 residues. Trimming removed 1 base at V and 4 bases at J, with 8 bases between. The CDR3 DNA reads TGTGCCAGCAGTTTAGGGCCCTCATACGAGCAGTACGTC. It codes for CASSLGPSYEQYV.

This rearrangement joins TRBV10-2 to TRBJ2-1; possibly TRBD2 for D (6 bases). Germline-derived CDR1 and CDR2 are WSHSY and SAAADI. Trimming left V 3 bases short and J 5 bases short, with 14 bases between. This CDR3 region has 15 residues. CDR3 DNA sequence: TGCGCCAGCAGTGACAGGGTGGGAGGAAACAATGAGCAGTTCTTC. Residues: CASSDRVGGNNEQFF.

This clone was detected only a few times. The chain employs TRBV7-2 and TRBJ2-7; 9 bases agree with TRBD1. The V and J ends lost 2 bases and 0 bases, in that order; junction bases with no gene match: 5. Germline-derived CDR1 and CDR2 are SGHTA and FQGNSA. The CDR3 is made up of 16 amino acids. CDR3 in DNA: TGTGCCAGCAGCTTAACTGGGACAGGGAGCTCCTACGAGCAGTACTTC. Its protein product is CASSLTGTGSSYEQYF.

V and J are TRBV13 and TRBJ1-2; no clear D gene. Germline V gene data show CDR1 as PRHDT and CDR2 as FYEKMQ (reference sequence). Trimming took 0 bases from V and 2 from J, leaving 4 bases between them. This CDR3 is built from 13 residues. The CDR3 here is CASSLGRNYGYTF. The CDR3, as DNA: TGTGCCAGCAGCTTAGGTAGAAACTATGGCTACACCTTC.

The chain couples TRBV19 to TRBJ2-1; 9 bases are shared with TRBD2. There are 13 residues in the CDR3. Losses at the gene ends were 9 bases for V and 8 bases for J; bases not matched to a gene: 8. Germline V CDR1 and CDR2: LNHDA, SQIVND (reference sequence). CDR3 amino acids: CASRGLAGDEQFF. In nucleotides, the CDR3 is TGTGCCAGCCGGGGTTTAGCGGGAGATGAGCAGTTCTTC.